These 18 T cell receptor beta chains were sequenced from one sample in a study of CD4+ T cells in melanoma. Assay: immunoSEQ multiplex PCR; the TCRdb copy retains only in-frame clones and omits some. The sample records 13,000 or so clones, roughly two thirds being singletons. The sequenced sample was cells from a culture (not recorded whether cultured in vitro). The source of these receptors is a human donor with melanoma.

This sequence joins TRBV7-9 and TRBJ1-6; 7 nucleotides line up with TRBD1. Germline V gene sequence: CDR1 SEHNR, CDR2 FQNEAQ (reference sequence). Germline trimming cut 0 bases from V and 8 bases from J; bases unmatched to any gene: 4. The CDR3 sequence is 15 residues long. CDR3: CASSLAAGGHSPLHF. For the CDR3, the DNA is TGTGCCAGCAGCTTAGCGGCAGGGGGACATTCACCCCTCCACTTT.

The CDR3 region has the DNA TGTGCCAGCAGTGAGCCCCCTCCTCAGCCCCAGCATTTT. It is translated as CASSEPPPQPQHF. The genes are TRBV2 and TRBJ1-5; D remains unclear. CDR3 length: 13 amino acids. Germline CDR1 reads SNHLY; CDR2 reads FYNNEI. The V gene lost 3 bases and the J gene lost 6 bases, with 9 bases spanning the gap.

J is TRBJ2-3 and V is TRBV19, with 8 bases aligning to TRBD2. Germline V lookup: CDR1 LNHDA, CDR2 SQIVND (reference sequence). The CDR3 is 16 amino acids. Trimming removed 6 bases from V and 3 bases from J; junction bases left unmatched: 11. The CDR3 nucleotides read TGTGCCAGTAGAGACCCCCGGGGGGGCCGGACAGATACGCAGTATTTT. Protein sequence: CASRDPRGGRTDTQYF.

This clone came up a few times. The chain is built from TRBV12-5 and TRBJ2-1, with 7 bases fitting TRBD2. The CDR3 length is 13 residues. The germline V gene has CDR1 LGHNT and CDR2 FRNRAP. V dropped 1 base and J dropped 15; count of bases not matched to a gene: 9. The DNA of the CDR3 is TGTGCTAGTGGTTTGGAACCGGGACTACCCCCGTTCTTC. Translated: CASGLEPGLPPFF.

CDR3 bases: TGTGCCAGTACATCCCAGGGAGGTTTTCCTGAGACCCAGTACTTC. It is translated as CASTSQGGFPETQYF. The chain recombines TRBV19 with TRBJ2-5; maybe TRBD2 (6 bases). Germline CDR1 is LNHDA and CDR2 is SQIVND (reference sequence). V was trimmed by 7 bases and J by 5 bases, leaving 20 bases between them. This CDR3 comprises 15 residues.

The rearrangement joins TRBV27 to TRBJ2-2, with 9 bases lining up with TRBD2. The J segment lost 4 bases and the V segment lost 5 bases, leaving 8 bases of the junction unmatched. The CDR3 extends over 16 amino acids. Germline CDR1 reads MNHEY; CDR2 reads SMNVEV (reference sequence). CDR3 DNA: TGTGCCAGCAGTACAACGGGACTAGCCACCACCGGGGAGCTGTTTTTT. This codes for CASSTTGLATTGELFF.

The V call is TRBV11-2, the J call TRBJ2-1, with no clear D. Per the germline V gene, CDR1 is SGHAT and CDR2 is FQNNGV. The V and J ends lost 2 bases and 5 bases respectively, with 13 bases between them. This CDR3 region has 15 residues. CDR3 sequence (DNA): TGTGCCAGCAGCTTAAATATAGGTTATAACAATGAGCAGTTCTTC. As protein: CASSLNIGYNNEQFF. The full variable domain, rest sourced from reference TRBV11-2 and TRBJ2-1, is EAGVAQSPRYKIIEKRQSVAFWCNPISGHATLYWYQQILGQGPKLLIQFQNNGVVDDSQLPKDRFSAERLKGVDSTLKIQPAKLEDSAVYLCASSLNIGYNNEQFFGPGTRLTVL.

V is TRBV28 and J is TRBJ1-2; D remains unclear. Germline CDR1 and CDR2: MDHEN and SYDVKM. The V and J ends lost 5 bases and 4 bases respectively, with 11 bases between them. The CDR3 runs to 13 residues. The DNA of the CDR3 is TGTGCCAGCAGTCCGTTGCGCGGCTATGGCTACACCTTC. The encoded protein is CASSPLRGYGYTF.

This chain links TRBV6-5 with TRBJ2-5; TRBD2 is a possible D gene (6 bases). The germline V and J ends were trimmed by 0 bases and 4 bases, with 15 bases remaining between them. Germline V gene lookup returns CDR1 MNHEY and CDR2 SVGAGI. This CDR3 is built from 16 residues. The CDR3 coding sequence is TGTGCCAGCAGTTACTCGCCGGGACCCGGGGGAGAGACCCAGTACTTC. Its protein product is CASSYSPGPGGETQYF.

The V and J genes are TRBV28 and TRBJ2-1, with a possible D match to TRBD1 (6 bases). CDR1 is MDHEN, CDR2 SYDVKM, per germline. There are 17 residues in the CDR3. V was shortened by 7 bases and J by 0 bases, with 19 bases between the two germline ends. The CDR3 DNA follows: TGTGCCAGCACCTCCTCCGGGGACACTAGCTCCTACAATGAGCAGTTCTTC. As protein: CASTSSGDTSSYNEQFF.

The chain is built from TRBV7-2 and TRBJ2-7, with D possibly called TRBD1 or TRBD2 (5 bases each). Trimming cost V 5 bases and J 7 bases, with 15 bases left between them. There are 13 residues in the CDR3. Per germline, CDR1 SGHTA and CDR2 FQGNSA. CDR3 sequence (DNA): TGTGCCAGCAGCGGACGTTCGGGGCGGGAGCAGTACTTC. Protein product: CASSGRSGREQYF.

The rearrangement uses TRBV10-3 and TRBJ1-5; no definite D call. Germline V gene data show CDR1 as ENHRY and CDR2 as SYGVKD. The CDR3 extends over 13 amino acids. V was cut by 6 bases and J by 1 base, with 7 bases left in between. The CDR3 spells CAIRNGSNQPQHF. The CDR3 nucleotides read TGTGCCATCAGGAACGGCAGCAATCAGCCCCAGCATTTT.

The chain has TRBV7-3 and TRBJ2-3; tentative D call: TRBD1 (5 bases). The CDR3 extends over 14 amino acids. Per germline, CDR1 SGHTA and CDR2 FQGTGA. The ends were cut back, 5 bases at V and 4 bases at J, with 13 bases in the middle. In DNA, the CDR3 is TGTGCCAGCAGCGTCGGTGGACACTCAGATACGCAGTATTTT. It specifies CASSVGGHSDTQYF.

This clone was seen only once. The CDR3 region is CASSWVSGELFF. CDR3 bases: TGTGCCAGCAGTTGGGTGTCTGGGGAGCTGTTTTTT. The rearrangement uses TRBV28 and TRBJ2-2; no firm D call. The germline CDR1 and CDR2 sequences are MDHEN and SYDVKM. V was trimmed by 4 bases and J by 8 bases, leaving 8 bases between them. The CDR3 extends over 12 amino acids.

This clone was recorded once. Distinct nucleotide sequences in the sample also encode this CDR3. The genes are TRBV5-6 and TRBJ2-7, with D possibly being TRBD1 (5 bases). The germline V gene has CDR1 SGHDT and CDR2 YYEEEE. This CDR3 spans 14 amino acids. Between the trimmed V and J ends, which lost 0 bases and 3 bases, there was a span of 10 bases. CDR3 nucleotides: TGTGCCAGCAGCTTGGCCCAGGGTTACTACGAGCAGTACTTC. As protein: CASSLAQGYYEQYF.

The CDR3 here is CASERDRGLGETQYF. The CDR3 nucleotides read TGTGCCAGTGAGCGGGACAGGGGGCTGGGGGAGACCCAGTACTTC. The chain combines TRBV2 with TRBJ2-5; the match to TRBD1 covers 12 bases. This CDR3 region has 15 residues. The germline CDR1 and CDR2 sequences are SNHLY and FYNNEI. J lost 5 bases, V lost 9 bases, and 10 bases had no gene match.

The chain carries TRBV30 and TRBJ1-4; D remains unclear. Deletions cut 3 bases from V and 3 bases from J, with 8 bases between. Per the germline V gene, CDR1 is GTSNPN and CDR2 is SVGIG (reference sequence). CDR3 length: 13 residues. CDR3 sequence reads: CAWSGGPNEKLFF. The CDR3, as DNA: TGTGCCTGGAGCGGTGGACCTAATGAAAAACTGTTTTTT.

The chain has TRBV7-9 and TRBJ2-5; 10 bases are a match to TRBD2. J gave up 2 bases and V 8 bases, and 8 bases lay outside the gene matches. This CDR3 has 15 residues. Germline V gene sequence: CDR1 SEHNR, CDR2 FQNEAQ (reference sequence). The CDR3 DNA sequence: TGTGCCAGCCAAAGCGGGGGGGTCCATCAAGAGACCCAGTACTTC. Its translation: CASQSGGVHQETQYF.